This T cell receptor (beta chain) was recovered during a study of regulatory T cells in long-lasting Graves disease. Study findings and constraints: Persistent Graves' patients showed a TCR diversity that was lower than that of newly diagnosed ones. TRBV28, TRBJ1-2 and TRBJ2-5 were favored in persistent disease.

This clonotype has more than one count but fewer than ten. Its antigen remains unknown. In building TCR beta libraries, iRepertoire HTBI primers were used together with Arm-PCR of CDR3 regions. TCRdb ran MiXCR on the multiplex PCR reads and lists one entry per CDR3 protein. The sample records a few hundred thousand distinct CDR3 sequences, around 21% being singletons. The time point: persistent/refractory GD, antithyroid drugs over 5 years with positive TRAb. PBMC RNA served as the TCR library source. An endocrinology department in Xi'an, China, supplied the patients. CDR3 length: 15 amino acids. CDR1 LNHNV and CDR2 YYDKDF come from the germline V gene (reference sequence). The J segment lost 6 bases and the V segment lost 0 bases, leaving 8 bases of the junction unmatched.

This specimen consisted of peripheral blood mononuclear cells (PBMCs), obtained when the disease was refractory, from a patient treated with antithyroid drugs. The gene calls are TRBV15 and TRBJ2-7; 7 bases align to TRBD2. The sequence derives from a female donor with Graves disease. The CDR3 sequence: CATSRDGAGEFEQYF. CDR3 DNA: TGTGCCACCAGCAGAGATGGTGCGGGAGAGTTCGAGCAGTACTTC.